This section outlines one T cell receptor (beta chain) sequence together with its context. As yet, its antigen is unknown. Separation from the roughly 670-subject first cohort characterized the approximately 120-subject validation cohort, to which the donors belonged. The CDR3 sequence is 13 residues long. V lost 3 bases and J lost 6, with 10 bases in between. CDR1 SGHNT and CDR2 YYREEE come from the germline V gene (reference sequence). The data were obtained in a study of cytomegalovirus exposure and HLA in healthy donors. Looking at the study overall: The roughly 130 validation repertoires used the same platform as the 600 to 750 first-cohort repertoires (as reported by a later analysis). Points from the study as a whole: As confirmed in vitro, three CMV-associated chains were specific for CMV antigens.

This table comes from immunoSEQ multiplex PCR, and its TCRdb copy is limited to in-frame clones, with some not included. The sample records about 58,000 clones, around nine tenths being singletons. The sample comprised PBMCs. This TCR derives from a man aged 18 to 29 in good health and CMV-seronegative. The chain has TRBV5-4 and TRBJ2-1; TRBD2 is a possible D gene (6 bases). The CDR3 nucleotides read TGTGCCAGCAGCTCTTCGGGACTCAATGAGCAGTTCTTC. Translated: CASSSSGLNEQFF.